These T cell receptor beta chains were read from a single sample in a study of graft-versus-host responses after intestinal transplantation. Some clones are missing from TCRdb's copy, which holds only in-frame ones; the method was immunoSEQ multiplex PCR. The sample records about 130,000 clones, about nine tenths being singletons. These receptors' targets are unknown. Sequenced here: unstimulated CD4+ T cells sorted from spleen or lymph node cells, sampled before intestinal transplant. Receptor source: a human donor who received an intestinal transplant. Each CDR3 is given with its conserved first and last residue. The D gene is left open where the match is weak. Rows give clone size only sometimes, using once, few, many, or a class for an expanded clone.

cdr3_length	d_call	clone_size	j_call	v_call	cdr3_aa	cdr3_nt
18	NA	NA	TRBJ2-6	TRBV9	CASSVLDRPGSGANVLTF	TGTGCCAGCAGCGTACTAGACAGGCCCGGCTCTGGGGCCAACGTCCTGACTTTC
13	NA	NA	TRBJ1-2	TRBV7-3	CASSLIPPAGAPF	TGTGCCAGCAGCTTAATTCCTCCGGCAGGGGCCCCCTTC
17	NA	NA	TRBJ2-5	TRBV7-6	CASSSLGGPRTQETQYF	TGTGCCAGCAGCTCCCTTGGGGGGCCGAGGACCCAAGAGACCCAGTACTTC
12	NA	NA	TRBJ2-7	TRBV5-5	CASSLMAYEQYF	TGTGCCAGCAGCTTGATGGCCTACGAGCAGTACTTC
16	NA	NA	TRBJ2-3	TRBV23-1	CASSQSGSRSTDTQYF	TGCGCCAGCAGTCAATCGGGTAGCCGAAGCACAGATACGCAGTATTTT
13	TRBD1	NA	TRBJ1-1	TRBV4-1	CASSRIGTDEAFF	TGCGCCAGCAGCCGAATCGGGACAGATGAAGCTTTCTTT
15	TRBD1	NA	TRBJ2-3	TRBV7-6	CASSLEGQGTDTQYF	TGTGCCAGCAGCTTAGAGGGACAGGGCACAGATACGCAGTATTTT
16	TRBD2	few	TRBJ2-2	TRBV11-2	CASSLLAGGNTGELFF	TGTGCCAGCAGCTTACTAGCGGGAGGGAACACCGGGGAGCTGTTTTTT
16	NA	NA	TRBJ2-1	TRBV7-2	CASSLVGTGSYNEQFF	TGTGCCAGCAGCTTAGTGGGGACGGGCTCCTACAATGAGCAGTTCTTC
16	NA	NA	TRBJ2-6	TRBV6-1	CASSEYLSSGANVLTF	TGTGCCAGCAGTGAATATCTCAGCTCTGGGGCCAACGTCCTGACTTTC
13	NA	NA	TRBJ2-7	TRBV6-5	CASSSPDSYEQYF	TGTGCCAGCAGTTCCCCAGATTCTTACGAGCAGTACTTC
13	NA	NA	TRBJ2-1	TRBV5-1	CASSRDSYNEQFF	TGCGCCAGCAGCCGGGACTCCTACAATGAGCAGTTCTTC
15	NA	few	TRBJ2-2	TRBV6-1	CASRSSSANTGELFF	TGTGCCAGCAGATCTAGCTCCGCGAACACCGGGGAGCTGTTTTTT
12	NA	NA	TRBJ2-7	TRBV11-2	CASSLIHYEQYF	TGTGCCAGCAGCTTAATACACTACGAGCAGTACTTC
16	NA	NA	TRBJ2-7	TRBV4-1	CASSQGQDSISYEQYF	TGCGCCAGCAGCCAAGGACAGGATTCCATCTCCTACGAGCAGTACTTC
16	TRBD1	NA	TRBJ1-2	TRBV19	CASSITLDRGDYGYTF	TGTGCCAGTAGTATAACCCTTGACAGGGGGGATTATGGCTACACCTTC
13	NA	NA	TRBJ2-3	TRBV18	CASSPRDTDTQYF	TGTGCCAGCTCACCCAGGGACACAGATACGCAGTATTTT
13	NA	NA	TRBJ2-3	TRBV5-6	CASSLGITDTQYF	TGTGCCAGCAGCTTAGGGATCACAGATACGCAGTATTTT
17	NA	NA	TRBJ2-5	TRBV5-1	CASSLGGPAEYQETQYF	TGCGCCAGCAGCTTGGGAGGGCCGGCCGAATACCAAGAGACCCAGTACTTC
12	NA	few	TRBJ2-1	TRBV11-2	CASSLVSGEQFF	TGTGCCAGCAGCTTAGTTTCGGGGGAGCAGTTCTTC
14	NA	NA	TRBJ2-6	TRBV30	CAWRKGSGANVLTF	TGTGCCTGGAGAAAAGGCTCTGGGGCCAACGTCCTGACTTTC
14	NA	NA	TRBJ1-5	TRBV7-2	CASSPGTTRRPQHF	TGTGCCAGCAGCCCCGGGACAACTCGGCGGCCCCAGCATTTT
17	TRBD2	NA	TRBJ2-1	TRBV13	CASSLKVGTSGRNEQFF	TGTGCCAGCAGCTTAAAAGTAGGGACTAGCGGGAGAAATGAGCAGTTCTTC
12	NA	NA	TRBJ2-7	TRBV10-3	CAISATIYEQYF	TGTGCCATCAGTGCGACCATTTACGAGCAGTACTTC
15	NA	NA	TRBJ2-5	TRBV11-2	CASSLSGHPAETQYF	TGTGCCAGCAGCTTATCAGGACACCCCGCGGAGACCCAGTACTTC
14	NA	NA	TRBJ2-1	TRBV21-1	CASSRDRIYNEQFF	TGTGCCAGCAGCAGGGACAGAATATACAATGAGCAGTTCTTC
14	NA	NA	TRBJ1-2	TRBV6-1	CASRAPGQWGGYTF	TGTGCCAGCAGGGCCCCGGGGCAATGGGGAGGCTACACCTTC
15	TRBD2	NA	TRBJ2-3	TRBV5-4	CASSRGLAVTDTQYF	TGTGCCAGCAGTCGTGGACTAGCGGTCACAGATACGCAGTATTTT
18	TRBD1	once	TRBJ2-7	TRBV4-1	CASSQDDFWGTGRYEQYF	TGCGCCAGCAGCCAAGATGATTTCTGGGGGACAGGGCGGTACGAGCAGTACTTC
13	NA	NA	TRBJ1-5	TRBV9	CASSVEGVQPQHF	TGTGCCAGCAGCGTAGAGGGGGTACAGCCCCAGCATTTT
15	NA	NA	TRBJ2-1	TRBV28	CASSPGDLTYNEQFF	TGTGCCAGCAGCCCAGGGGACCTTACCTACAATGAGCAGTTCTTC
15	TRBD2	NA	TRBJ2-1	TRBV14	CASRLAGGPSNEQFF	TGTGCCAGCAGGCTAGCGGGAGGGCCCAGCAATGAGCAGTTCTTC
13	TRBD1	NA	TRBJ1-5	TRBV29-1	CSVSQGAQQPQHF	TGCAGCGTATCACAGGGGGCACAACAGCCCCAGCATTTT
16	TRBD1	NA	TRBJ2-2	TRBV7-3	CASSSRKGTDTGELFF	TGTGCCAGCAGCTCCCGGAAGGGGACAGACACCGGGGAGCTGTTTTTT
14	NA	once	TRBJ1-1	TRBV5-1	CASSLPTGNTEAFF	TGCGCCAGCAGCTTGCCAACAGGGAACACTGAAGCTTTCTTT
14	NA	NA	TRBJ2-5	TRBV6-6	CASSYSGSRETQYF	TGTGCCAGCAGTTACTCCGGGAGTAGAGAGACCCAGTACTTC
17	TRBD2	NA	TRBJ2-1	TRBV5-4	CASSLSSGRGSYNEQFF	TGTGCCAGCAGCCTCTCTAGCGGGAGGGGCTCCTACAATGAGCAGTTCTTC
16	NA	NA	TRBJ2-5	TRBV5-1	CASSLIGPGPQETQYF	TGCGCCAGCAGCTTGATTGGTCCAGGGCCGCAAGAGACCCAGTACTTC
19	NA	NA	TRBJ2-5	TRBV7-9	CASSLGRTPGTRISETQYF	TGTGCCAGCAGCTTAGGCCGAACCCCCGGGACTCGCATATCAGAGACCCAGTACTTC
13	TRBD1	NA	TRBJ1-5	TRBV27	CATRDSSNQPQHF	TGTGCCACCAGGGACAGTAGCAATCAGCCCCAGCATTTT
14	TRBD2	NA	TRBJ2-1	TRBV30	CAWSPGLAGDRGVF	TGTGCCTGGAGTCCCGGACTAGCGGGAGATCGTGGGGTCTTC
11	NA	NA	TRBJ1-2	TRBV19	CAALGSNGYTF	TGTGCCGCCCTGGGGAGTAATGGCTACACCTTC
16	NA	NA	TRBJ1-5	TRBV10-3	CAISNGQTGGNQPQHF	TGTGCCATCAGCAACGGACAGACTGGAGGCAATCAGCCCCAGCATTTT
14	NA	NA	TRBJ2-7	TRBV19	CASRETSSSYEQYF	TGTGCCAGTAGGGAAACTTCCTCGTCCTACGAGCAGTACTTC
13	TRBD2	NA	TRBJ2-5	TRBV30	CAWSLAGRETQYF	TGTGCCTGGAGTCTAGCGGGAAGGGAGACCCAGTACTTC
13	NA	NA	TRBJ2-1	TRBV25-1	CASGLGGRWEQFF	TGTGCCAGCGGTTTGGGGGGGCGCTGGGAGCAGTTCTTC
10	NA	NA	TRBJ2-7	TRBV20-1	CSASIYEQYF	TGCAGTGCTAGCATCTACGAGCAGTACTTC
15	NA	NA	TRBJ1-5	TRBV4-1	CASSQDGQGNQPQHF	TGCGCCAGCAGCCAAGATGGGCAGGGCAATCAGCCCCAGCATTTT
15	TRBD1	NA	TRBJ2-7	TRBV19	CASSKLTGESYEQYF	TGTGCCAGTAGTAAACTGACAGGGGAGTCCTACGAGCAGTACTTC
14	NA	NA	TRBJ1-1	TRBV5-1	CASSPVGGGTEAFF	TGCGCCAGCAGCCCGGTTGGAGGGGGCACTGAAGCTTTCTTT
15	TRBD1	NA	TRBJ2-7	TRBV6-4	CASSDSGTGSYEQYF	TGTGCCAGCAGTGACTCCGGGACAGGTTCCTACGAGCAGTACTTC
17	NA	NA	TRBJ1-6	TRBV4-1	CASSHPTGSRYNSPLHF	TGCGCCAGCAGCCATCCTACAGGGAGCCGATATAATTCACCCCTCCACTTT
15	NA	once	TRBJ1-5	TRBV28	CASSPLRRDHQPQHF	TGTGCCAGCAGTCCCCTTAGGAGGGACCATCAGCCCCAGCATTTT
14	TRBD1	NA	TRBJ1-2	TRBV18	CASSAGTGDYGYTF	TGTGCCAGCTCAGCGGGGACAGGGGACTATGGCTACACCTTC
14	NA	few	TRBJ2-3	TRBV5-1	CASSIGQNTDTQYF	TGCGCCAGCAGCATCGGACAGAACACAGATACGCAGTATTTT
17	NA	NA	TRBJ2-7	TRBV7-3	CASSNPPGRGQPYEQYF	TGTGCCAGCAGCAACCCCCCGGGCCGGGGTCAACCCTACGAGCAGTACTTC
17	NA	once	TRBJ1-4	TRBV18	CASSPSGGLGTNEKLFF	TGTGCCAGCTCACCGAGCGGGGGATTAGGAACTAATGAAAAACTGTTTTTT
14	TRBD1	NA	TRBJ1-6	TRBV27	CASRPGQNNSPLHF	TGTGCCAGCAGACCGGGACAGAATAATTCACCCCTCCACTTT
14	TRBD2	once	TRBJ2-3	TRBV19	CALTSGRGTDTQYF	TGTGCCTTGACTAGCGGGAGGGGCACAGATACGCAGTATTTT
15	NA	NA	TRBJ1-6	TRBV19	CASSGGGSYNSPLHF	TGTGCCAGTAGTGGTGGGGGCTCCTATAATTCACCCCTCCACTTT